A selection of T cell receptor beta chains follows, all from one sample in a study of blood T cell repertoires in COVID-19. The table came from immunoSEQ multiplex PCR; TCRdb's copy has only in-frame clones and leaves some out. The sample contains tens of thousands of clones, around 90% of which appear only once. The specimen was peripheral blood. The receptors stem from a man in his fifties or sixties with active COVID-19. Both conserved end residues are part of each CDR3. Each record gives: CDR3 DNA, CDR3 protein, J gene, clone size, D gene, V gene. The D gene is left open where the match is weak. Only part of the rows carry a size: once, few, many, or a class if the clone is expanded.

CDR3nt: TGTGCCAGCAGTGACTCGGCGGACACCACAGATACGCAGTATTTT
CDR3aa: CASSDSADTTDTQYF
j_gene: TRBJ2-3
abundance: once
d_gene: NA
v_gene: TRBV6-4

CDR3nt: TGCGCCAGTAGAGGGGCGGGGGGCACAGATACGCAGTATTTT
CDR3aa: CASRGAGGTDTQYF
j_gene: TRBJ2-3
abundance: NA
d_gene: TRBD2
v_gene: TRBV10-2

CDR3nt: TGTGCCAGCAGAACAGGGGAGTCGCAGCCCCAGCATTTT
CDR3aa: CASRTGESQPQHF
j_gene: TRBJ1-5
abundance: NA
d_gene: TRBD1
v_gene: TRBV6-5

CDR3nt: TGTGCCACCAAGCCCCGGAACACTGAAGCTTTCTTT
CDR3aa: CATKPRNTEAFF
j_gene: TRBJ1-1
abundance: NA
d_gene: NA
v_gene: TRBV6-6

CDR3nt: TGTGCCAGTAGTACGGGACAGAACTATGGCTACACCTTC
CDR3aa: CASSTGQNYGYTF
j_gene: TRBJ1-2
abundance: NA
d_gene: TRBD1
v_gene: TRBV19

CDR3nt: TGTGCCAGCAGCTTAGCACCTTCTAGCGGAGCCTACAATGAGCAGTTCTTC
CDR3aa: CASSLAPSSGAYNEQFF
j_gene: TRBJ2-1
abundance: NA
d_gene: TRBD2
v_gene: TRBV7-9

CDR3nt: TGTGCCAGCAGCTTAGGTTTGGGACTAGCGGCCTACAATGAGCAGTTCTTC
CDR3aa: CASSLGLGLAAYNEQFF
j_gene: TRBJ2-1
abundance: NA
d_gene: TRBD2
v_gene: TRBV7-2

CDR3nt: TGTGCCAGCTCACCACCGGCAGGGAGGTCCTACGAGCAGTACTTC
CDR3aa: CASSPPAGRSYEQYF
j_gene: TRBJ2-7
abundance: NA
d_gene: NA
v_gene: TRBV18

CDR3nt: TGTGCCAGCAGCCCTGGGACAGGGGGCTGGAATGAGCAGTTCTTC
CDR3aa: CASSPGTGGWNEQFF
j_gene: TRBJ2-1
abundance: NA
d_gene: TRBD1
v_gene: TRBV7-9

CDR3nt: TGTGCCACCAGACCAAACATACAGGGGAACACTGAAGCTTTCTTT
CDR3aa: CATRPNIQGNTEAFF
j_gene: TRBJ1-1
abundance: NA
d_gene: NA
v_gene: TRBV15

CDR3nt: TGTGCCAGCAGCAGAACAGGGGTGACCCAGTACTTC
CDR3aa: CASSRTGVTQYF
j_gene: TRBJ2-5
abundance: NA
d_gene: TRBD1
v_gene: TRBV14

CDR3nt: TGTGCCAGCTCACCCCAGGGGTTCGGAAACACCATATATTTT
CDR3aa: CASSPQGFGNTIYF
j_gene: TRBJ1-3
abundance: once
d_gene: NA
v_gene: TRBV18

CDR3nt: TGTGCCAGCAGCCAAGGGGGGGGTTTCCTTGGGGACACTGAAGCTTTCTTT
CDR3aa: CASSQGGGFLGDTEAFF
j_gene: TRBJ1-1
abundance: NA
d_gene: NA
v_gene: TRBV28

CDR3nt: TGTGCCAGCAGACCCTACCCCAGCGATCTGCAACCCAATGAGCAGTTCTTC
CDR3aa: CASRPYPSDLQPNEQFF
j_gene: TRBJ2-1
abundance: NA
d_gene: NA
v_gene: TRBV2

CDR3nt: TGTGCCAGCAGCGTAGAGCTTCGGGGGTTAGGAAATGAAAAACTGTTTTTT
CDR3aa: CASSVELRGLGNEKLFF
j_gene: TRBJ1-4
abundance: NA
d_gene: NA
v_gene: TRBV9

CDR3nt: TGTGCCAGTAGTATAGAATCGGGTCTAGCGGGAGATACGCAGTATTTT
CDR3aa: CASSIESGLAGDTQYF
j_gene: TRBJ2-3
abundance: NA
d_gene: TRBD2
v_gene: TRBV19

CDR3nt: TGTGCCAGTAGTATAACTTTCAGGGTGATAAGCAATGAGCAGTTCTTC
CDR3aa: CASSITFRVISNEQFF
j_gene: TRBJ2-1
abundance: NA
d_gene: NA
v_gene: TRBV19

CDR3nt: TGTGCCAGTAGTATGGGAGGGGGGAGGCTTGCCCAGTACTTC
CDR3aa: CASSMGGGRLAQYF
j_gene: TRBJ2-5
abundance: NA
d_gene: NA
v_gene: TRBV19

CDR3nt: TGTGCCATCCGCCGGGACAACAGATCACCCCTCCACTTT
CDR3aa: CAIRRDNRSPLHF
j_gene: TRBJ1-6
abundance: once
d_gene: NA
v_gene: TRBV6-5

CDR3nt: TGTGCCAGCAGTTTCACTCCGACAGCTAACTATGGCTACACCTTC
CDR3aa: CASSFTPTANYGYTF
j_gene: TRBJ1-2
abundance: NA
d_gene: NA
v_gene: TRBV27

CDR3nt: TGTGCCAGTAGTACCGACAGTAACCAAGAGACCCAGTACTTC
CDR3aa: CASSTDSNQETQYF
j_gene: TRBJ2-5
abundance: NA
d_gene: NA
v_gene: TRBV19

CDR3nt: TGTGCCAGCAGCCAAGTCTTACTAGCAGGTCGCAATACCGGGGAGCTGTTTTTT
CDR3aa: CASSQVLLAGRNTGELFF
j_gene: TRBJ2-2
abundance: NA
d_gene: NA
v_gene: TRBV3-1/TRBV3-2

CDR3nt: TGTGCCAGTAGTATTGAAGGTTCGACTTCGTACCAAGAGACCCAGTACTTC
CDR3aa: CASSIEGSTSYQETQYF
j_gene: TRBJ2-5
abundance: NA
d_gene: NA
v_gene: TRBV19

CDR3nt: TGTGCCAGCAGCCGGGGACAGTACAATGAGCAGTTCTTC
CDR3aa: CASSRGQYNEQFF
j_gene: TRBJ2-1
abundance: NA
d_gene: TRBD1
v_gene: TRBV7-9

CDR3nt: TGTGCCAGCAGCGTAGTGACAGGGGGGAACACTGAAGCTTTCTTT
CDR3aa: CASSVVTGGNTEAFF
j_gene: TRBJ1-1
abundance: NA
d_gene: TRBD1
v_gene: TRBV9

CDR3nt: TGTGCCAGCAGCGTAGGACAGCCCAATTCACCCCTCCACTTT
CDR3aa: CASSVGQPNSPLHF
j_gene: TRBJ1-6
abundance: NA
d_gene: NA
v_gene: TRBV9

CDR3nt: TGTGCCAGCAGCTTAGTCGACAGGGAAGCTTTCTTT
CDR3aa: CASSLVDREAFF
j_gene: TRBJ1-1
abundance: NA
d_gene: NA
v_gene: TRBV7-9

CDR3nt: TGCGCCAGCACGGCAGGGGTGAACACCGGGGAGCTGTTTTTT
CDR3aa: CASTAGVNTGELFF
j_gene: TRBJ2-2
abundance: NA
d_gene: NA
v_gene: TRBV10-2

CDR3nt: TGTGCTAGTGGTTTCATTACTAACCAAGAGACCCAGTACTTC
CDR3aa: CASGFITNQETQYF
j_gene: TRBJ2-5
abundance: NA
d_gene: NA
v_gene: TRBV12-5

CDR3nt: TGTGCCAGTAGTAACAACAGGGGACGGGGAGATACGCAGTATTTT
CDR3aa: CASSNNRGRGDTQYF
j_gene: TRBJ2-3
abundance: NA
d_gene: TRBD1
v_gene: TRBV19

CDR3nt: TGCGCCAGCAGCATTTCGAGGGGGCGAAGTGGAGAGACCCAGTACTTC
CDR3aa: CASSISRGRSGETQYF
j_gene: TRBJ2-5
abundance: once
d_gene: TRBD1
v_gene: TRBV4-3

CDR3nt: TGTGCCAGCAGCCAATTGGGAGGGGAAGCTTTCTTT
CDR3aa: CASSQLGGEAFF
j_gene: TRBJ1-1
abundance: few
d_gene: NA
v_gene: TRBV3-1/TRBV3-2

CDR3nt: TGTGCCAGTAGTCCCTCAGGGGGGCAGGCCAAAAACATTCAGTACTTC
CDR3aa: CASSPSGGQAKNIQYF
j_gene: TRBJ2-4
abundance: NA
d_gene: NA
v_gene: TRBV19

CDR3nt: TGCGCCAGCAGCTCGACAAGCGGCACCGGGGAGCTGTTTTTT
CDR3aa: CASSSTSGTGELFF
j_gene: TRBJ2-2
abundance: NA
d_gene: NA
v_gene: TRBV5-1

CDR3nt: TGTGCCAGCAGCCAAGCCTCTAGCAATCAGCCCCAGCATTTT
CDR3aa: CASSQASSNQPQHF
j_gene: TRBJ1-5
abundance: NA
d_gene: NA
v_gene: TRBV3-1/TRBV3-2

CDR3nt: TGTGCCAGCAGCGGGACAGGGAGGAAAGCTTTCTTT
CDR3aa: CASSGTGRKAFF
j_gene: TRBJ1-1
abundance: NA
d_gene: TRBD1
v_gene: TRBV7-9

CDR3nt: TGTGCCAGCAAAACTAGCGGGAGATGGTCCGGGGAGCTGTTTTTT
CDR3aa: CASKTSGRWSGELFF
j_gene: TRBJ2-2
abundance: NA
d_gene: TRBD2
v_gene: TRBV6-5

CDR3nt: TGTGCCAGTAGTACCACAGGGGTCTGGGAGGAAAAACTGTTTTTT
CDR3aa: CASSTTGVWEEKLFF
j_gene: TRBJ1-4
abundance: NA
d_gene: TRBD1
v_gene: TRBV19

CDR3nt: TGTGCCAGCCGACCCCTGGGGAGGAACACTGAAGCTTTCTTT
CDR3aa: CASRPLGRNTEAFF
j_gene: TRBJ1-1
abundance: NA
d_gene: NA
v_gene: TRBV18